The source of this T cell receptor beta chain is a study of T cells in Graves' hyperthyroidism and ophthalmopathy. Germline loops: CDR1 SQVTM, CDR2 ANQGSEA. The germline V and J ends were trimmed by 0 bases and 3 bases, with 15 bases remaining between them. This CDR3 is built from 16 residues. Amplified TCR beta CDR3 regions came from RNA transcripts. Primed by the HTBI set, a first-round RT-PCR was run on the TCR CDR3. TCRdb re-analysed the multiplex PCR reads in MiXCR, keeping a single row per CDR3 protein. This sample has about 500,000 distinct CDR3 sequences, with roughly 15% found just once. It was uncontrolled infection, other autoimmune disease, pregnancy or lactation that excluded patients. This clonotype was counted only a few times.

This rearrangement joins TRBV29-1 to TRBJ2-4; D perhaps matches TRBD1 (7 bases). Sequencing was done on a sample of blood. This TCR was recovered from a woman aged 25 to 39 with Graves' ophthalmopathy. The CDR3 DNA follows: TGCAGCGTTGAAGATTGGACAGGAGGGGACAAAAACATTCAGTACTTC. Translating it yields CSVEDWTGGDKNIQYF.